This T cell receptor (beta chain) was documented in a study of T cell clonotyping in hematopoietic cell transplantation. Broader study findings: Recipient TCR diversity dropped after transplant; expanded clonotypes rose from day 30 to 180.

The table came from immunoSEQ multiplex PCR; TCRdb's copy has only in-frame clones and leaves some out. Found here are more than 5,000 clones, roughly 91% of them singletons; the top ten hold 26%. Note on this clone: Its cognate antigen is unknown.

Specimen: peripheral blood mononuclear cells, collected 100 days after allogeneic stem cell transplant. This TCR derives from a male patient in his 70s who had an allogeneic stem cell transplant from an unrelated donor, so T cells may come from the graft donor. Some clones in this sample may be carry-over from other donors' samples.

CDR3 sequence: CASSFGLADYNEQFF. As DNA, the CDR3 is TGTGCCAGCAGTTTTGGACTAGCGGACTACAATGAGCAGTTCTTC. V usage is TRBV6-5 and J usage is TRBJ2-1; 10 nucleotides agree with TRBD2. The CDR3 has 15 residues. J lost 3 bases, V lost 4 bases, and 3 bases had no gene match. Germline V gene sequence: CDR1 MNHEY, CDR2 SVGAGI.